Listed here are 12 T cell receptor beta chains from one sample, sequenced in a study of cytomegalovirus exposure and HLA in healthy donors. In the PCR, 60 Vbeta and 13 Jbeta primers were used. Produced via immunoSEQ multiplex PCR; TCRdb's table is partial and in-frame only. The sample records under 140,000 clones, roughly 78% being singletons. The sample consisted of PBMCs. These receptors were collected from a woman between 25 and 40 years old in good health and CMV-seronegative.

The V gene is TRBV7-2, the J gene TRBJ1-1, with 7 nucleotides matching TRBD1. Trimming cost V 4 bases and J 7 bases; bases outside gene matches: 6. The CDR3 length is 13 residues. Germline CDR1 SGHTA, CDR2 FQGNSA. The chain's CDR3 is CASSSGTVVEAFF. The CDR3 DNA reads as TGTGCCAGCAGCTCCGGGACAGTGGTTGAAGCTTTCTTT.

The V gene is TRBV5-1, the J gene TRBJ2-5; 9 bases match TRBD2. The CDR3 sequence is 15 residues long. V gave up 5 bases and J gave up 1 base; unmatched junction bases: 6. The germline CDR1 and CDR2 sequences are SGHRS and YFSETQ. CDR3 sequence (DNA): TGCGCCAGCAGGGCGGGGCGGGAGGGCCAAGAGACCCAGTACTTC. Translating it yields CASRAGREGQETQYF.

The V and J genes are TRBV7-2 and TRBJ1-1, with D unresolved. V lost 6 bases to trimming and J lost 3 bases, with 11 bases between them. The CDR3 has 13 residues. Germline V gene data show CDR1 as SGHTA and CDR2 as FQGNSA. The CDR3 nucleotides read TGTGCCAGCAGTGTGGGGAGGGACACTGAAGCTTTCTTT. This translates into CASSVGRDTEAFF.

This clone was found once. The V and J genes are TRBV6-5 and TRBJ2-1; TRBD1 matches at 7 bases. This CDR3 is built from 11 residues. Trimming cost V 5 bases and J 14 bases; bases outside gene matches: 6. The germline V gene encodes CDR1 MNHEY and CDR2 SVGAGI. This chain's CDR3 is CASSNGQVKFF. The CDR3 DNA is TGTGCCAGCAGTAATGGACAGGTGAAGTTCTTC.

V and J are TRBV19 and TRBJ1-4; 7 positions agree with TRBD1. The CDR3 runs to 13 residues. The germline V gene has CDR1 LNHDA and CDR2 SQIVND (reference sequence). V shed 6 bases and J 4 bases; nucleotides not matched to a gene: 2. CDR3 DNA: TGTGCCAGTAGAGGGACAGATAATGAAAAACTGTTTTTT. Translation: CASRGTDNEKLFF. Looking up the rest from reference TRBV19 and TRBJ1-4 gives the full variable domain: DGGITQSPKYLFRKEGQNVTLSCEQNLNHDAMYWYRQDPGQGLRLIYYSQIVNDFQKGDIAEGYSVSREKKESFPLTVTSAQKNPTAFYLCASRGTDNEKLFFGSGTQLSVL.

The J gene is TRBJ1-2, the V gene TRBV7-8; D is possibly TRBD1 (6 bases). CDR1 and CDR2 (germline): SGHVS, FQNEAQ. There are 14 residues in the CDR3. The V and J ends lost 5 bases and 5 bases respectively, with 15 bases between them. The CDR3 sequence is CASSPAAGDYGYTF. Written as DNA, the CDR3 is TGTGCCAGCAGCCCTGCGGCAGGGGATTATGGCTACACCTTC.

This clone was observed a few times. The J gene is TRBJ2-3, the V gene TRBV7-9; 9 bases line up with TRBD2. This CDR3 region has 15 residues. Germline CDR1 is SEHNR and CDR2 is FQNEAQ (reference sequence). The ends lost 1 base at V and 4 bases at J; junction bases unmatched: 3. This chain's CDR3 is CASSLDRTSADTQYF. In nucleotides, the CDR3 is TGTGCCAGCAGCTTAGACAGGACTAGCGCAGATACGCAGTATTTT.

The CDR3 here is CSASPLGGQFF. Written as DNA, the CDR3 is TGCAGTGCTTCTCCATTGGGAGGGCAGTTCTTC. This chain connects TRBV20-1 to TRBJ2-1, with D possibly matching TRBD2 (6 bases). V dropped 5 bases and J dropped 12 bases, with 14 bases sitting between them. Looked up from germline, CDR1 is DFQATT and CDR2 is SNEGSKA (reference sequence). The CDR3 spans 11 residues.

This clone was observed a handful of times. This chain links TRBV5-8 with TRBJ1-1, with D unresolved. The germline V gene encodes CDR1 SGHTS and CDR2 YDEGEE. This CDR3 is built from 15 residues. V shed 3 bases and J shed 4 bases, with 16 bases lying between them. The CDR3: CASSSLDTVSTEAFF. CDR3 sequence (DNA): TGTGCCAGCAGCTCTCTCGACACGGTGAGCACTGAAGCTTTCTTT.

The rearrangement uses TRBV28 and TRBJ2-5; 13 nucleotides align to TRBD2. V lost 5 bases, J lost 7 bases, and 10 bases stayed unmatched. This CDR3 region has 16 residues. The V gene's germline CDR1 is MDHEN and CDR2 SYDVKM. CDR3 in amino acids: CASSPRTSGGSRTQYF. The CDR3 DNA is TGTGCCAGCAGTCCTCGGACTAGCGGGGGCAGCAGGACCCAGTACTTC.

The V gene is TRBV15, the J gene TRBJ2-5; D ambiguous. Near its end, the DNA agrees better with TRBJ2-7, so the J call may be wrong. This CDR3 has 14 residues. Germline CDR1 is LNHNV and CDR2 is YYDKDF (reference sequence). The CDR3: CATSRGQDSYEQYF. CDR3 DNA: TGTGCCACCAGCAGAGGCCAAGACTCCTACGAGCAGTACTTC.

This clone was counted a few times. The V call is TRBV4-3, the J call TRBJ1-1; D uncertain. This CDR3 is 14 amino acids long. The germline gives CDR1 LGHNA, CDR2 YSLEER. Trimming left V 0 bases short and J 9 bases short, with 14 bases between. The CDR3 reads CASSQETNVFQAFF. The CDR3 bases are TGCGCCAGCAGCCAAGAGACAAACGTCTTCCAAGCTTTCTTT.